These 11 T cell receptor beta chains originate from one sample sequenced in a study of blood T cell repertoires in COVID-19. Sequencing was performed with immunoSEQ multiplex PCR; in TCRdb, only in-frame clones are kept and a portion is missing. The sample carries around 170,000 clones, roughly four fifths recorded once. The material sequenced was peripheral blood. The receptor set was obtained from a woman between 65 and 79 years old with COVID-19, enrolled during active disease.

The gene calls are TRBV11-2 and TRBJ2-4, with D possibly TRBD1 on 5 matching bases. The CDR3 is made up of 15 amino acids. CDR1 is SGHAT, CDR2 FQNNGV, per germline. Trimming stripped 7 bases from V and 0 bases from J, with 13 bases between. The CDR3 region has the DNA TGTGCCAGCAACCTTAAGACAGTAGCCAAAAACATTCAGTACTTC. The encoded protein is CASNLKTVAKNIQYF. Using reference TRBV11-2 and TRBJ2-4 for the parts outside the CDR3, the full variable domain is EAGVAQSPRYKIIEKRQSVAFWCNPISGHATLYWYQQILGQGPKLLIQFQNNGVVDDSQLPKDRFSAERLKGVDSTLKIQPAKLEDSAVYLCASNLKTVAKNIQYFGAGTRLSVL.

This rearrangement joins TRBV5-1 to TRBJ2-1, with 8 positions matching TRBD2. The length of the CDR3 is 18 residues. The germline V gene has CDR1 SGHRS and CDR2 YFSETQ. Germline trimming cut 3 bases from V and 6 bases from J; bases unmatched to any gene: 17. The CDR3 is CASSSLWGLSGSANEQFF. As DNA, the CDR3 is TGCGCCAGCAGCTCGTTGTGGGGACTAAGCGGGAGTGCCAATGAGCAGTTCTTC. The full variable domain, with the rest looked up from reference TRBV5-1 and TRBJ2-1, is KAGVTQTPRYLIKTRGQQVTLSCSPISGHRSVSWYQQTPGQGLQFLFEYFSETQRNKGNFPGRFSGRQFSNSRSEMNVSTLELGDSALYLCASSSLWGLSGSANEQFFGPGTRLTVL.

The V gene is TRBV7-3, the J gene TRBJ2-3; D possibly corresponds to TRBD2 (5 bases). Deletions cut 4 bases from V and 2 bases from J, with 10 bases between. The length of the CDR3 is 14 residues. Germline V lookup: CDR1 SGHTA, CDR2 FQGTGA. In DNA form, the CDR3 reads TGTGCCAGCAGCTCGGACTTATACACAGATACGCAGTATTTT. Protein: CASSSDLYTDTQYF.

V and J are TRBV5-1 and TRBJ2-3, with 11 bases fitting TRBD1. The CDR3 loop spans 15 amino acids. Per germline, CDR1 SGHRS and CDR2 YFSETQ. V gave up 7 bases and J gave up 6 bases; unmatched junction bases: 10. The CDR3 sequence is CASGEERTGGDTQYF. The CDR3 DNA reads TGCGCCAGCGGGGAGGAAAGGACAGGGGGCGATACGCAGTATTTT.

The CDR3 DNA reads as TGTGCCAGCAGTTTATCGATGAAGGCGGTTACGCAGTATTTT. Its protein is CASSLSMKAVTQYF. The chain carries TRBV27 and TRBJ2-3; D unclear. Germline loops: CDR1 MNHEY, CDR2 SMNVEV (reference sequence). This CDR3 spans 14 amino acids. Trimming took 0 bases from V and 8 from J, leaving 12 bases between them.

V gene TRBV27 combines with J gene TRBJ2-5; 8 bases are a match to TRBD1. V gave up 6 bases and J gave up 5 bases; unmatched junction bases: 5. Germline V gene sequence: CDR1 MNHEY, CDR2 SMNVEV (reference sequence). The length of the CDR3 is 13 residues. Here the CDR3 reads CASRGQGRETQYF. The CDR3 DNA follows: TGTGCCAGCAGAGGACAGGGTCGTGAGACCCAGTACTTC.

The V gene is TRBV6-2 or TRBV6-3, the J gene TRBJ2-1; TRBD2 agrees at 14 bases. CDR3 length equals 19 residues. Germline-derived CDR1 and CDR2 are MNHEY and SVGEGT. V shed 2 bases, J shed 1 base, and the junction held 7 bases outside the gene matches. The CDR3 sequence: CASSYRTSGRRRSYNEQFF. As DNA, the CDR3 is TGTGCCAGCAGTTACCGGACTAGCGGGAGGAGAAGATCCTACAATGAGCAGTTCTTC.

This chain's CDR3 is CAWSGDKTYEQYF. Here the CDR3 DNA reads TGTGCCTGGAGTGGGGACAAGACCTACGAGCAGTACTTC. The genes are TRBV30 and TRBJ2-7, with D possibly matching TRBD1 (6 bases). Germline V lookup: CDR1 GTSNPN, CDR2 SVGIG (reference sequence). The CDR3 runs 13 residues. V lost 1 base to trimming and J lost 2 bases, with 9 bases between them.

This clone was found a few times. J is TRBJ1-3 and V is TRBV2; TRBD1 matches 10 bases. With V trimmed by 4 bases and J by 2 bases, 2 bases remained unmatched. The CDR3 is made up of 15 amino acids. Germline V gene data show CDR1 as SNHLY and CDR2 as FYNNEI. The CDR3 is CASSGDRGPGNTIYF. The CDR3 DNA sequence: TGTGCCAGCAGTGGCGACAGGGGGCCTGGAAACACCATATATTTT.

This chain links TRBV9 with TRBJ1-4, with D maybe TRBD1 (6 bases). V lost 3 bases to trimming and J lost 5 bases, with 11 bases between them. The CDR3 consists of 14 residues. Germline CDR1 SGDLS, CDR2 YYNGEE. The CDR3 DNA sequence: TGTGCCAGCAGCGAGACAGGACCGAATGAAAAACTGTTTTTT. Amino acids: CASSETGPNEKLFF.

CDR3 amino acids: CASRPFRGQGAENTIYF. In DNA, the CDR3 is TGCGCCAGCAGGCCCTTTCGAGGACAGGGGGCCGAAAACACCATATATTTT. This rearrangement joins TRBV5-1 to TRBJ1-3; 11 bases line up with TRBD1. Germline V gives CDR1 SGHRS, CDR2 YFSETQ. V shed 5 bases, J shed 6 bases, and the junction held 13 bases outside the gene matches. The CDR3 runs to 17 residues.